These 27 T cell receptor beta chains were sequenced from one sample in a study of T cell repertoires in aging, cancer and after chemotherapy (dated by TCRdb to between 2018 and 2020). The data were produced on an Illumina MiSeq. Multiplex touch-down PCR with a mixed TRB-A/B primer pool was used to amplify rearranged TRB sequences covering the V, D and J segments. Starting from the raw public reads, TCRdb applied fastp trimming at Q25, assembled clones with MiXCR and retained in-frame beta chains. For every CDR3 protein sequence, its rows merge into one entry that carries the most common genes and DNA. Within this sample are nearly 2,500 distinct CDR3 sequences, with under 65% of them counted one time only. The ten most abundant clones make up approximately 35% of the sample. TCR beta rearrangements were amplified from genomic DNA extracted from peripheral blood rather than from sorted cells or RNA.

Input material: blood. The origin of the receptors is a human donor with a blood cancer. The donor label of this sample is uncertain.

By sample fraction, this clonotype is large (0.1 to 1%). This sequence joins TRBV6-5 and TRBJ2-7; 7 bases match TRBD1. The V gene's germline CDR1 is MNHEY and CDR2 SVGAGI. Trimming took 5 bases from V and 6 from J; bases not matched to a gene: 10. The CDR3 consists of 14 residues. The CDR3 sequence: CASSARRTGGEQYF. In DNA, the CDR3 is TGTGCCAGCAGTGCTCGGCGGACAGGTGGCGAGCAGTACTTC.

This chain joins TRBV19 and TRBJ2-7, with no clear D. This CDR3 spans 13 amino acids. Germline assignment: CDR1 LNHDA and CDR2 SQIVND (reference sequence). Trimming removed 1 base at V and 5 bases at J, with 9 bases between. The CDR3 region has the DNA TGTGCCAGTAGTATAGTATCAGGTAACGAGCAGTACTTC. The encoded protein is CASSIVSGNEQYF.

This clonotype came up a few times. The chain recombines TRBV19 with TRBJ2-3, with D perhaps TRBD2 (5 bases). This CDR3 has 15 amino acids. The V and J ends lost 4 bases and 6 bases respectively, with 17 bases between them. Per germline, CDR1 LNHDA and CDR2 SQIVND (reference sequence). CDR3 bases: TGTGCCAGTAGTAGAGGGATGGAGGCCGTGGATACGCAGTATTTT. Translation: CASSRGMEAVDTQYF.

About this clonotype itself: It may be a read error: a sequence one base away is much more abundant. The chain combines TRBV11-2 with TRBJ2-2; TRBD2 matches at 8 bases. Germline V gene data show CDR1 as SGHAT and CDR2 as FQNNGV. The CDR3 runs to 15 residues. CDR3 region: CASSSLADWAGVLFF. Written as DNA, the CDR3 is TGTGCCAGCAGCTCACTAGCGGACTGGGCCGGGGTGCTGTTTTTT.

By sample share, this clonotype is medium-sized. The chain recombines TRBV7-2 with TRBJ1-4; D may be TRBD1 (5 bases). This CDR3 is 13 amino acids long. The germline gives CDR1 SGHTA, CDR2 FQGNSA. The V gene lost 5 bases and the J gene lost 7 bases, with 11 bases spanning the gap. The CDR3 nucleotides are TGTGCCAGCAGCCGGGGGGTTGTTGAAAAACTGTTTTTT. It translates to CASSRGVVEKLFF.

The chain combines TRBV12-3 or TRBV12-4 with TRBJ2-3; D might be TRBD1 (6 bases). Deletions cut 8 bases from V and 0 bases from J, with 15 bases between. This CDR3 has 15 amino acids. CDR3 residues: CASGYTGLSTDTQYF. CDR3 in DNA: TGTGCCAGCGGATACACAGGGTTAAGCACAGATACGCAGTATTTT.

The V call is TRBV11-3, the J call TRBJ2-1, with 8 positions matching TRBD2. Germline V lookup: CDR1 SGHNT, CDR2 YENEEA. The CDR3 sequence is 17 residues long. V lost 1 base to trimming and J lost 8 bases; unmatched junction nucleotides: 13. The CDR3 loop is CASSLVLWGSGTDEQFF. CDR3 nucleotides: TGTGCCAGCAGCTTAGTTCTTTGGGGTAGCGGGACGGATGAGCAGTTCTTC. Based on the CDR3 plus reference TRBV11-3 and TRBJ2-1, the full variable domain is EAGVVQSPRYKIIEKKQPVAFWCNPISGHNTLYWYLQNLGQGPELLIRYENEEAVDDSQLPKDRFSAERLKGVDSTLKIQPAELGDSAVYLCASSLVLWGSGTDEQFFGPGTRLTVL.

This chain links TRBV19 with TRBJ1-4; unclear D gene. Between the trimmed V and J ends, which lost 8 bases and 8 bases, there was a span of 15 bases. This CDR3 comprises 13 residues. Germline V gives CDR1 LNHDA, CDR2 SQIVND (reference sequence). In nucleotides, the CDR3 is TGTGCCAGTGCCCCCAGGAAGGGCGAAAAACTGTTTTTT. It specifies CASAPRKGEKLFF.

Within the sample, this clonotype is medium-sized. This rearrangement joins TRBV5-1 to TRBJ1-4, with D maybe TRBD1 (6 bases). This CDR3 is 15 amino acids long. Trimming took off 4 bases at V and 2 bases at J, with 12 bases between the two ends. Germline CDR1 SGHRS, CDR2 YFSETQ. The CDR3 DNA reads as TGCGCCAGCAGCCGAGGACAGCGGACTAATGAAAAACTGTTTTTT. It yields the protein CASSRGQRTNEKLFF.

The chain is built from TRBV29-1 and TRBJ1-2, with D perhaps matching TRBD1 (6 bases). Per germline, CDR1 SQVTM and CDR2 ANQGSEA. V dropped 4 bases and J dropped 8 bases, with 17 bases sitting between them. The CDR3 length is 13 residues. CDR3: CSVVSGGLGGYTF. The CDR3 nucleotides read TGCAGCGTTGTATCTGGGGGCTTGGGCGGCTACACCTTC.

This chain's CDR3 is CASSYGGNYNEQFF. In DNA form, the CDR3 reads TGTGCCAGCAGTTACGGCGGGAACTACAATGAGCAGTTCTTC. V usage is TRBV6-6 and J usage is TRBJ2-1; tentatively, D is TRBD2 (6 bases). Germline-derived CDR1 and CDR2 are MNHNY and SVGAGI (reference sequence). V lost 2 bases, J lost 3 bases, and 8 bases lay in between. The CDR3 spans 14 residues.

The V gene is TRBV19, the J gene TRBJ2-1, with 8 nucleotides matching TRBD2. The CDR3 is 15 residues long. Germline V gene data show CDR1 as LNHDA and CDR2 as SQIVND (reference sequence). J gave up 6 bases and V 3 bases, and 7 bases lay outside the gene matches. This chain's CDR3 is CASSIRDGTSNEQFF. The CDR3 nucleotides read TGTGCCAGTAGTATCCGGGACGGGACTAGCAATGAGCAGTTCTTC.

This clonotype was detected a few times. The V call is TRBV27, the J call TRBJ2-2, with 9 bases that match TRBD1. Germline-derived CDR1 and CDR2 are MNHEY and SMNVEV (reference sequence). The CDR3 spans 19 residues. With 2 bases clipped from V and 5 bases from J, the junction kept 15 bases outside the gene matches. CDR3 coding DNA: TGTGCCAGCAGTTTAAATTACAGGGGGCGCGGGCCTGGGACCGGGGAGCTGTTTTTT. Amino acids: CASSLNYRGRGPGTGELFF.

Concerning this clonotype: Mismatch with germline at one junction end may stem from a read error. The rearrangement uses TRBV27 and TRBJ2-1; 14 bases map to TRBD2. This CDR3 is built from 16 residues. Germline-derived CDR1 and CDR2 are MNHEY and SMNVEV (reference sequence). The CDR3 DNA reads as TGTGCCACCAGTGATTTCGGGACTAGCGGGAGCAATGAGCAGTTCTTC. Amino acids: CATSDFGTSGSNEQFF.

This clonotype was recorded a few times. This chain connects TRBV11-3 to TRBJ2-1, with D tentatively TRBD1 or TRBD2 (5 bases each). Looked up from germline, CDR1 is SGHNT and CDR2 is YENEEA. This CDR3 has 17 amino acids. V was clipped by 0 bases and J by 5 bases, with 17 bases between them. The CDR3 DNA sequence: TGTGCCAGCAGCTTAGATCGAGGGGTTAGGCGTAACAATGAGCAGTTCTTC. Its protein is CASSLDRGVRRNNEQFF.

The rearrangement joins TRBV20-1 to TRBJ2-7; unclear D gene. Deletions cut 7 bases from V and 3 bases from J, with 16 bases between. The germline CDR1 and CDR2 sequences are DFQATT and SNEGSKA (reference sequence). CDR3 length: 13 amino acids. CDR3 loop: CSVAPSALYEQYF. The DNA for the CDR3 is TGCAGTGTAGCCCCATCGGCACTCTACGAGCAGTACTTC.

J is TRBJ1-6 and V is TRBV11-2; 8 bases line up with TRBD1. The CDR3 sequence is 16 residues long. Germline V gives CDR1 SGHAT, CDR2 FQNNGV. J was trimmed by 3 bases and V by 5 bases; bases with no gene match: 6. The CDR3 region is CASSNGQGFYNSPLHF. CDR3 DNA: TGTGCCAGCAGCAACGGACAGGGATTCTATAATTCACCCCTCCACTTT. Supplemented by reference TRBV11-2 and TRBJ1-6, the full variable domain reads EAGVAQSPRYKIIEKRQSVAFWCNPISGHATLYWYQQILGQGPKLLIQFQNNGVVDDSQLPKDRFSAERLKGVDSTLKIQPAKLEDSAVYLCASSNGQGFYNSPLHFGNGTRLTVT.

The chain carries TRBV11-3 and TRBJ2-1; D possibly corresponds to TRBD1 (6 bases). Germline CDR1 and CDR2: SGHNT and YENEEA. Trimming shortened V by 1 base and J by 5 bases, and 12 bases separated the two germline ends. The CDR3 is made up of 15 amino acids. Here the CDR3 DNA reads TGTGCCAGCAGCTTAGCGCTTCCAGGGGACAATGAGCAGTTCTTC. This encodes CASSLALPGDNEQFF.

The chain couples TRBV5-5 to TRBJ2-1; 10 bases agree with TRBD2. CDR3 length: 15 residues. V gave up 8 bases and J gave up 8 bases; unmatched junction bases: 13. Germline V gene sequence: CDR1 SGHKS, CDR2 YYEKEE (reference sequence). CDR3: CASSRTSGLRDEQFF. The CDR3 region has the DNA TGTGCCAGTAGTAGGACTAGCGGACTCCGGGATGAGCAGTTCTTC.

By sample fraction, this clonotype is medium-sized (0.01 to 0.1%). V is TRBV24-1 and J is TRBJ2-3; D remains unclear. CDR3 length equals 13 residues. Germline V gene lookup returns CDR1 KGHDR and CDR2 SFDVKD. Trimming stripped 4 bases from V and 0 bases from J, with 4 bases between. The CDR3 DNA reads TGTGCCACCAGTGACCCTAGCACAGATACGCAGTATTTT. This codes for CATSDPSTDTQYF.

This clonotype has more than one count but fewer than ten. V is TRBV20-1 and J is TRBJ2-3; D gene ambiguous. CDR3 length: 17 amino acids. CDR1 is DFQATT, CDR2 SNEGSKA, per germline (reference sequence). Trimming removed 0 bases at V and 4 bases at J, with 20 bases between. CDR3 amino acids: CSARDVRGPTLPDTQYF. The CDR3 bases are TGCAGTGCTAGAGATGTACGAGGACCAACCCTGCCAGATACGCAGTATTTT.

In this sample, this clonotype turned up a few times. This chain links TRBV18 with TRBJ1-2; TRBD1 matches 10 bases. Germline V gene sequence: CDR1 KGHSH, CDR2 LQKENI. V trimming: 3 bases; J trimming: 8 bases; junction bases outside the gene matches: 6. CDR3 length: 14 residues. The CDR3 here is CASSPSTGGKGYTF. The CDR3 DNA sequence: TGTGCCAGCTCACCTTCGACAGGGGGCAAAGGCTACACCTTC.

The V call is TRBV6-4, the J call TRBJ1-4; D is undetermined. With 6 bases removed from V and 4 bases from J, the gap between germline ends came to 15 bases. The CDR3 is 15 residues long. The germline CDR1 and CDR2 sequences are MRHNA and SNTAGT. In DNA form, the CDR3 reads TGTGCCAGCAGCCGCGACGCACCGTATAATGAAAAACTGTTTTTT. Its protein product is CASSRDAPYNEKLFF.

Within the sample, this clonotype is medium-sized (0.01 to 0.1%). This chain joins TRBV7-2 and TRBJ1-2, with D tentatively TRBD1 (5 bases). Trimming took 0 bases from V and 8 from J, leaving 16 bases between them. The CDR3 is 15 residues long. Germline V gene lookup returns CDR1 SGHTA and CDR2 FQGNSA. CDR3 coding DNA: TGTGCCAGCAGCTTAGCTAATGAGGGGAGAGGGGGCTACACCTTC. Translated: CASSLANEGRGGYTF. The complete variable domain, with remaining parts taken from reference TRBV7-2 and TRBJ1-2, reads GAGVSQSPSNKVTEKGKDVELRCDPISGHTALYWYRQSLGQGLEFLIYFQGNSAPDKSGLPSDRFSAERTGGSVSTLTIQRTQQEDSAVYLCASSLANEGRGGYTFGSGTRLTVV.

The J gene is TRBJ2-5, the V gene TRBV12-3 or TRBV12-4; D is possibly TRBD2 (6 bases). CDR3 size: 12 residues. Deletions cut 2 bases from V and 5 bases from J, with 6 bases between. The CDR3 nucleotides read TGTGCCAGCAGTTTAAGCGGGGAGACCCAGTACTTC. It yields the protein CASSLSGETQYF.

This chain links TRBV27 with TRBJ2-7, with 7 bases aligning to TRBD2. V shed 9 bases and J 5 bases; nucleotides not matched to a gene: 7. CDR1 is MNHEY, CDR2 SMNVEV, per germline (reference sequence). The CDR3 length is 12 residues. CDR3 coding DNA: TGTGCCAGTGGGGGGAGGGGCCACGAGCAGTACTTC. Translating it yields CASGGRGHEQYF.

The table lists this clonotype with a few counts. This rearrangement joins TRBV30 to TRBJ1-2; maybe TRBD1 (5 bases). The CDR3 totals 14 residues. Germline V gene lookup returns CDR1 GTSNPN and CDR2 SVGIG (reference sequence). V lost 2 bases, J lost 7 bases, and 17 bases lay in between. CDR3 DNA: TGTGCCTGGAGTACGGTGGGGCCTTCGGGTGGCTACACCTTC. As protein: CAWSTVGPSGGYTF.